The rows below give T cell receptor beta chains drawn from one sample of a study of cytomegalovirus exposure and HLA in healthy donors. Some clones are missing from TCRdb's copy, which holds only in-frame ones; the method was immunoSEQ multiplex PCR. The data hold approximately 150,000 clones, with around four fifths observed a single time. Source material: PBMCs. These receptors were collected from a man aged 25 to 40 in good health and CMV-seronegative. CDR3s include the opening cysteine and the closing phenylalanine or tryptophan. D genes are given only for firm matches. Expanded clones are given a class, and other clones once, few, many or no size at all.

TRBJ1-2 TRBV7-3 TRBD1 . TGTGCCAGCAGCCCGGGACAGGGAAGTGTTAACTATGGCTACACCTTC CASSPGQGSVNYGYTF
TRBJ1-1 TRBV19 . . TGTGCCAGTAGTATAAAGGGAGCACACGGGAGAGCTTTCTTT CASSIKGAHGRAFF
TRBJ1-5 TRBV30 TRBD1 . TGTGCCTGGAGTCTGGGGACAGGGAATCAGCCCCAGCATTTT CAWSLGTGNQPQHF
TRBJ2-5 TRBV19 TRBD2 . TGTGCCAGTAGTTCACTTTGGCGGGGGGAGACCCAGTACTTC CASSSLWRGETQYF
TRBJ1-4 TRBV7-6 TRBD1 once TGTGCCAGCAGCTTAGACGGGACAGGGGGCACAAAACTGTTTTTT CASSLDGTGGTKLFF
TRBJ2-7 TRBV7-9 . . TGTGCCAGCAGCAACAGCGGCGGTCTGGGCCCCGGGGAGCAGTACTTC CASSNSGGLGPGEQYF
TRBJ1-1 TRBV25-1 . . TGTGCCAGCACGCGTGGGGGGGGCACTGAAGCTTTCTTT CASTRGGGTEAFF
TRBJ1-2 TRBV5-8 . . TGTGCCAGCAGCACCCGGCTCGTGGGGAGGCTATATGGCTACACCTTC CASSTRLVGRLYGYTF
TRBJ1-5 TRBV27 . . TGTGCCAGCAGTTTAAGCCCCCCAGGAAACAATCAGCCCCAGCATTTT CASSLSPPGNNQPQHF
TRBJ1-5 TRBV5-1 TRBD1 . TGCGCCAGCAGCTTGGGCGGGACAGGGTTCGGCAATCAGCCCCAGCATTTT CASSLGGTGFGNQPQHF
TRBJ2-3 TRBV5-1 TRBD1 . TGCGCCAGCAGCTCCTCGGACAGGGTGCCAGATACGCAGTATTTT CASSSSDRVPDTQYF
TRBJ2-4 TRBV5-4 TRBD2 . TGTGCCAGCAGCCCCGGACTAGCGGACTCCAAAAACATTCAGTACTTC CASSPGLADSKNIQYF
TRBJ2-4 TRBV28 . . TGTGCCAGCATTTCGACCGACGGGGACATTCAGTACTTC CASISTDGDIQYF
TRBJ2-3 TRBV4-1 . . TGCGCCAGCAGCCCCCCAAGCACCCGGGATAGCACAGATACGCAGTATTTT CASSPPSTRDSTDTQYF
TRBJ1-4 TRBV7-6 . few TGTGCCAGCCGAGAAAACGACGGGAATGAAAAACTGTTTTTT CASRENDGNEKLFF
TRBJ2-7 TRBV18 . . TGTGCCAGCTCACCTCCAGGTCTTCCCTCCTACGAGCAGTACTTC CASSPPGLPSYEQYF
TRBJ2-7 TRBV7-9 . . TGTGCCAGCAGATTAGAGTCTAGTTTTCTCTACGAGCAGTACTTC CASRLESSFLYEQYF
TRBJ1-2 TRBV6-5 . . TGTGCCAGCAGTTACTCGGGCAGGAACTATGGCTACACCTTC CASSYSGRNYGYTF
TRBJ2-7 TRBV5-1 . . TGCGCCAGCAGCATCGACAGCACACAAACCTACGAGCAGTACTTC CASSIDSTQTYEQYF
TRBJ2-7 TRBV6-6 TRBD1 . TGTGCCAGCAGTACACAGGGGCAAGAGCAGTACTTC CASSTQGQEQYF
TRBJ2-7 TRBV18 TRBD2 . TGTGCCAGCTCCGAAACTAGCGGGAGTCTCGAGCAGTACTTC CASSETSGSLEQYF
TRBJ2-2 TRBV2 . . TGTGCCAGCAGTTCCCGACTACCGAACACCGGGGAGCTGTTTTTT CASSSRLPNTGELFF